This TCR beta chain was obtained from a study of blood T cell repertoires in COVID-19. The length of the CDR3 is 16 residues. CDR1 is SGHDT and CDR2 is YYEEEE in the germline V gene. The V segment lost 4 bases and the J segment 8 bases; nucleotides outside the gene matches: 12. Donors were grouped by their self-reported clinical history. Study processing details: The authors estimated nucleated cell counts from reference gene primer amplification. Using immunoSEQ multiplex PCR, the repertoire was profiled, and TCRdb retains in-frame clones only, with some absent. The V and J calls and clone size were taken over from that table, and D and trimming were inferred from the DNA. Here the sample spans under 150,000 clones, around nine tenths being singletons.

The sequencing input was PBMCs or T cells enriched from blood (not recorded which). The source of this sequence is a woman between 45 and 65 years old who had recovered from COVID-19. This rearrangement joins TRBV5-6 to TRBJ1-6, with 7 nucleotides matching TRBD1. The CDR3 sequence is CASSQPQGGHYSPLHF. The CDR3 nucleotides are TGTGCCAGCAGCCAACCTCAGGGGGGACACTATTCACCCCTCCACTTT.